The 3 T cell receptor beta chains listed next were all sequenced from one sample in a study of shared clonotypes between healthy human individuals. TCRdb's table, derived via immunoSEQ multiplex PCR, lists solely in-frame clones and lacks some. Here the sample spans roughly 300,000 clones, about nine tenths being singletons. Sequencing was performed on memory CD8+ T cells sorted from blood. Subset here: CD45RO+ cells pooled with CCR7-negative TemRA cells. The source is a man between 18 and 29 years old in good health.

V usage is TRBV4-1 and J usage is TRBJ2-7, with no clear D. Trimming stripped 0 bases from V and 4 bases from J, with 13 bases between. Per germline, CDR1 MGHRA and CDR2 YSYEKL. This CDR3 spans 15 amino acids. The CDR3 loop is CASSQDPVGDYEQYF. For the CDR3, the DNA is TGCGCCAGCAGCCAAGATCCTGTAGGCGATTACGAGCAGTACTTC.

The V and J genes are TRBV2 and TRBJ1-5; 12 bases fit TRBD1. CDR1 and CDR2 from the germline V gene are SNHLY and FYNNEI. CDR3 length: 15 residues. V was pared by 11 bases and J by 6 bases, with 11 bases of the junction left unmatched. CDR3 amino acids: CASLMGQGAGQPQHF. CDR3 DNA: TGTGCCTCTCTTATGGGACAGGGGGCGGGTCAGCCCCAGCATTTT.

The CDR3 DNA is TGCGCCAGCAGCCATAGCACGGGGGGACGCTCTGGGGCCAACGTCCTGACTTTC. Encoded protein: CASSHSTGGRSGANVLTF. The chain carries TRBV4-1 and TRBJ2-6; 7 nucleotides match TRBD2. The CDR3 contains 18 residues. V was pared by 3 bases and J by 0 bases, with 8 bases of the junction left unmatched. Germline V CDR1 and CDR2: MGHRA, YSYEKL.